This TCR beta chain was documented in a study of T cell responses to AZD1222 COVID-19 vaccine. Points from the study as a whole: The donor cohort was predominantly white British with a female majority, and clonal diversity may have been underestimated. Sampling that yielded the repertoires occurred only after the peak T cell response. The span of vaccine-associated CD4 TCRs extended across spike, with dominance at 160-218 and 743-854. Of spike-specific TCRs, nearly half reportedly target regions left unmutated in variants.

With regard to this clone: Its specificity is unknown.

Germline V gene lookup returns CDR1 SGHDT and CDR2 YYEEEE. This CDR3 comprises 14 residues. V was cut by 0 bases and J by 5 bases, with 9 bases left in between. Repertoires were generated with immunoSEQ multiplex PCR, while TCRdb's copy carries only in-frame clones and drops some. The sample has about 140,000 clones, 90% seen once; the top ten hold around 6.3%. The chain has TRBV5-6 and TRBJ1-5; unclear D gene. The specimen was peripheral blood, collected 28 days after the second AZD1222 dose. This sequence was found in an adult who received the AZD1222 COVID-19 vaccine. This chain's CDR3 is CASSLAGLYQPQHF. The DNA for the CDR3 is TGTGCCAGCAGCTTGGCAGGACTCTATCAGCCCCAGCATTTT.